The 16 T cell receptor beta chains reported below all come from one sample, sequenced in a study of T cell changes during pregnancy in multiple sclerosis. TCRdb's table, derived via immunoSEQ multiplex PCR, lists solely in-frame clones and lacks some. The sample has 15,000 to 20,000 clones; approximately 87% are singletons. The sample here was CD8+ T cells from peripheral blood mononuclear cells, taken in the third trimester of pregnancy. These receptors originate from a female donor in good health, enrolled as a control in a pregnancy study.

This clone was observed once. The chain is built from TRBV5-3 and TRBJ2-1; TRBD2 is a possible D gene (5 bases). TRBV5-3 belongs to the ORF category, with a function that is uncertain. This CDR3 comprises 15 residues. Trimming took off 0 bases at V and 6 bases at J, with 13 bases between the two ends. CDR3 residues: CARSLGGANPNEQFF. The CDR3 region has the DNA TGTGCCAGAAGCTTGGGGGGAGCCAATCCCAATGAGCAGTTCTTC.

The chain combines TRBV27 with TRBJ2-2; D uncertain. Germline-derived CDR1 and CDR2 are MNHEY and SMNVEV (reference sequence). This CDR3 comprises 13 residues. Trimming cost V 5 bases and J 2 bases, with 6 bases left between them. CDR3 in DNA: TGTGCCAGCAGTCCCTCCAACACCGGGGAGCTGTTTTTT. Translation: CASSPSNTGELFF.

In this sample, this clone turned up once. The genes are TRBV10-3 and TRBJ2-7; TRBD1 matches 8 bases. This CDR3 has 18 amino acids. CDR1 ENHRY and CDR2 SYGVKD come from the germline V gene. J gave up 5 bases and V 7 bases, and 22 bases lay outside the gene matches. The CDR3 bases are TGTGCCATCAACCAGGGGGCGGGTTTCGGGGTAAGGAAGGACGAGCAGTACTTC. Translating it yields CAINQGAGFGVRKDEQYF.

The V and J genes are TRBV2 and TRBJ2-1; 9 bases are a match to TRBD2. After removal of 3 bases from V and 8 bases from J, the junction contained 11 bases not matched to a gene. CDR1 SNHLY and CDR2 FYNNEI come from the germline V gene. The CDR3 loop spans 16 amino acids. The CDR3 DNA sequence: TGTGCCAGCAGTGACGCGGGAGGGACAGCTCATGATGAGCAGTTCTTC. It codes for CASSDAGGTAHDEQFF.

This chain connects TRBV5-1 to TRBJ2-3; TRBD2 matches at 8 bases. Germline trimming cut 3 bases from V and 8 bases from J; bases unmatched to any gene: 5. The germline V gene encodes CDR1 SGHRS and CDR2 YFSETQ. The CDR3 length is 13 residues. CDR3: CASSSGLDGTQYF. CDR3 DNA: TGCGCCAGCAGCTCGGGACTAGATGGTACGCAGTATTTT.

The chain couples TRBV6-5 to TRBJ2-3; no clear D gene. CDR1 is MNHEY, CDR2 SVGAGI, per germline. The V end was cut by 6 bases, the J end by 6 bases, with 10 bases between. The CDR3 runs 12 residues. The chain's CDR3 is CASSRTGDTQYF. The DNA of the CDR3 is TGTGCCAGCAGCCGCACCGGGGATACGCAGTATTTT.

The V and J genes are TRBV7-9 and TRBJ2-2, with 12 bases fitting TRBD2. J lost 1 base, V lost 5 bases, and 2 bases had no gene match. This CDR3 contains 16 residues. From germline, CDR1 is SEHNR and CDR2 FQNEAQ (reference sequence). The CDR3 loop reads CASSGGLAGNTGELFF. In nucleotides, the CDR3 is TGTGCCAGCAGCGGGGGACTAGCGGGGAACACCGGGGAGCTGTTTTTT.

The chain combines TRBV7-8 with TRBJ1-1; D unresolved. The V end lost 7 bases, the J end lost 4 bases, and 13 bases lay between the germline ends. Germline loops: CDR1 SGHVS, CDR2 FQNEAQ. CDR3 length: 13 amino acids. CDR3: CASTPDSFTEAFF. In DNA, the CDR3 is TGTGCCAGCACCCCCGACTCGTTCACTGAAGCTTTCTTT.

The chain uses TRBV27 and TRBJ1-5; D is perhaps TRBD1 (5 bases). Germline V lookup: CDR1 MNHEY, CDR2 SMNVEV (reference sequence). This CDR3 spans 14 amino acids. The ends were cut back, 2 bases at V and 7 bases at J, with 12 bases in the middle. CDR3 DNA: TGTGCCAGCAGTTTAGGGGCAGAACACCAGCCCCAGCATTTT. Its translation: CASSLGAEHQPQHF.

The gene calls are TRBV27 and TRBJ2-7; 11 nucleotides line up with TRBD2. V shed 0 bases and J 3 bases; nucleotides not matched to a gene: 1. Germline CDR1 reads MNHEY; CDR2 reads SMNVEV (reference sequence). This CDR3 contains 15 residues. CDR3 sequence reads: CASSLSLAGDYEQYF. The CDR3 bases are TGTGCCAGCAGTTTATCACTAGCGGGGGACTACGAGCAGTACTTC.

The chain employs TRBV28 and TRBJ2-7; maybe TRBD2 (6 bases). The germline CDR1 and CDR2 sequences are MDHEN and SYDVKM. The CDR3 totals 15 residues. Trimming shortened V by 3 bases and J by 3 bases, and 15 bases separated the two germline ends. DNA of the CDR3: TGTGCCAGCAGTTTCGGGCAGAGGGAGGTCTACGAGCAGTACTTC. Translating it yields CASSFGQREVYEQYF.

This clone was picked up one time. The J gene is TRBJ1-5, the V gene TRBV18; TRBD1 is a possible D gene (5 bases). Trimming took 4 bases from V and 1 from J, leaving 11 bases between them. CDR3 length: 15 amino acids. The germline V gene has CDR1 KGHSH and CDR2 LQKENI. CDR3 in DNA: TGTGCCAGCTCACTCAGGGAGGGGAGCAATCAGCCCCAGCATTTT. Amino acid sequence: CASSLREGSNQPQHF.

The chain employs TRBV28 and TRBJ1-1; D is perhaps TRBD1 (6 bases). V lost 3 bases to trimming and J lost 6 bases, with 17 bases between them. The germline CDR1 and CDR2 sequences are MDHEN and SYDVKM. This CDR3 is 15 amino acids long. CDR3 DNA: TGTGCCAGCAGTTTCTCAGCGAGGGGGTCTGCTGAAGCTTTCTTT. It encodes CASSFSARGSAEAFF.

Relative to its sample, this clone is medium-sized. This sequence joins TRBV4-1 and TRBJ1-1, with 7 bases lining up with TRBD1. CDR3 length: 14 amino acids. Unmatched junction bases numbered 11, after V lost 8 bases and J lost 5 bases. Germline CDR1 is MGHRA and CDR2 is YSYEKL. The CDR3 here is CASGWRGQGTEAFF. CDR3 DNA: TGCGCCAGCGGGTGGAGGGGGCAAGGGACTGAAGCTTTCTTT.

The CDR3 coding sequence is TGTGCCAGCAGCAAGGGACTAGATCGGACAGATACGCAGTATTTT. Translated, it gives CASSKGLDRTDTQYF. The rearrangement uses TRBV7-2 and TRBJ2-3; 8 nucleotides match TRBD2. This CDR3 has 15 amino acids. After removal of 5 bases from V and 3 bases from J, the junction contained 7 bases not matched to a gene. Per the germline V gene, CDR1 is SGHTA and CDR2 is FQGNSA.

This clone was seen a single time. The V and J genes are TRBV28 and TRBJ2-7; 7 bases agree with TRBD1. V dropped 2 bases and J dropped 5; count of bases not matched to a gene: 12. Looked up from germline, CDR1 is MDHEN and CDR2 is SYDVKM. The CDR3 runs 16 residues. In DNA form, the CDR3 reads TGTGCCAGCAGTTTACCCATCACAGGGGTGTCGGACGAGCAGTACTTC. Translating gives CASSLPITGVSDEQYF.